Given below is one T cell receptor beta chain in context. Its antigen is still unknown. The data are from a study of cytomegalovirus exposure and HLA in healthy donors. Study overall: Samples from HLA-typed donors yielded about 80 million unique TCRs in an early data release.

Everyone who donated was a healthy bone marrow donor. Both 60 Vbeta primers and 13 Jbeta primers went into the PCR. Profiling relied on immunoSEQ multiplex PCR, and the TCRdb table lists in-frame clones only, not all of them. The sample records around 130,000 clones, roughly 82% being singletons. Overall study results and limits: Analysis performed later found more than 15,000 TCR beta sequences associated with HLA alleles at 0.05 false discovery rate.

Sequencing used PBMCs. The clonotype originates from a young man in good health and CMV-seropositive.

As DNA, the CDR3 is TGTGCCAGCAGCTTAAGGCCGGGACAGGACTCCTACGAGCAGTACTTC. This codes for CASSLRPGQDSYEQYF. The rearrangement links TRBV11-1 to TRBJ2-5, with 8 bases fitting TRBD1. The DNA end lines up better with TRBJ2-7; the J call may be wrong. CDR3 size: 16 residues. Germline CDR1 is SGHAT and CDR2 is FQDESV (reference sequence).